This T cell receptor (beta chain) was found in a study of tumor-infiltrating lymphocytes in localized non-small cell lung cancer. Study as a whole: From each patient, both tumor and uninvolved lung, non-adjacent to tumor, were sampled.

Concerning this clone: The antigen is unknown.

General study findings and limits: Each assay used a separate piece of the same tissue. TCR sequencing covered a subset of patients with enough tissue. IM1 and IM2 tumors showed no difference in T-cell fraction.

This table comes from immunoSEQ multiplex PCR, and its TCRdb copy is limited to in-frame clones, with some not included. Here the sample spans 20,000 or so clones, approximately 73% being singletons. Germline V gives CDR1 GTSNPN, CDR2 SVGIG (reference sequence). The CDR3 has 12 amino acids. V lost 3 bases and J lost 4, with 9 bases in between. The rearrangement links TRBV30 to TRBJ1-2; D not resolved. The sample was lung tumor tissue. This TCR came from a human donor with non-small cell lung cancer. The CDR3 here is CAWSVRTYGYTF. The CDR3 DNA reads TGTGCCTGGAGCGTGAGGACCTATGGCTACACCTTC.